This TCR beta chain was recorded in a study of blood T cells in healthy people across ages. Germline CDR1 MGHRA, CDR2 YSYEKL. The CDR3 sequence is 14 residues long. A second roughly 6 to 12 cycle PCR used barcoded and J-beta primers. Via MiXCR, TCRdb re-called the 5' RACE reads, giving one row per CDR3 protein. This table holds approximately 770,000 distinct CDR3 sequences, roughly 64% found once. Comment on this clonotype: A single base separates this from a much larger clone, so it may be a read error.

What was sequenced was blood. The chain recombines TRBV4-1 with TRBJ2-1; D might be TRBD2 (5 bases). This clonotype originated in a man aged 25 to 40 in good health. The CDR3 DNA is TGCGCCAGCGGCCAACTCACTAGAGACAATGAGCAGTTCTTC. Protein product: CASGQLTRDNEQFF.